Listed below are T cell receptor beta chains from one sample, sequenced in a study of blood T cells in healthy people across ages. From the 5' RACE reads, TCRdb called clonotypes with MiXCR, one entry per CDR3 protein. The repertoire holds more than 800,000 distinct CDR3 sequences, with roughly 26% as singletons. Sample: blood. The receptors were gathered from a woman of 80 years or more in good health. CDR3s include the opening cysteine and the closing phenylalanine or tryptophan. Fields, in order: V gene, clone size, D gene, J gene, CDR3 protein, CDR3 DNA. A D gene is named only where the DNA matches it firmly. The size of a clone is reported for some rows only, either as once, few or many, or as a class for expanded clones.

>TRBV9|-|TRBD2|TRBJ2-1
CASSVGLAGGPGNNEQFF
TGTGCCAGCAGCGTAGGGCTAGCGGGAGGGCCCGGGAACAATGAGCAGTTCTTC
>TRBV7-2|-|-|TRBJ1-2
CASSLAGDLYGYTF
TGTGCCAGCAGCTTAGCAGGGGACCTCTATGGCTACACCTTC
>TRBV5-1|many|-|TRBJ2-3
CASSLSVVRTDTQYF
TGCGCCAGCAGCTTAAGTGTGGTCCGCACAGATACGCAGTATTTT
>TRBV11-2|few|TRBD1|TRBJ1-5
CASSRVGGDQPQHF
TGTGCCAGCAGCCGAGTAGGGGGCGATCAGCCCCAGCATTTT
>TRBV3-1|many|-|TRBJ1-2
CASSQHTGDRFGYTF
TGTGCCAGCAGCCAACACACCGGGGACCGCTTTGGCTACACCTTC
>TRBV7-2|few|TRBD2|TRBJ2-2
CASSLLLAGGPWELFF
TGTGCCAGCAGCTTACTACTAGCGGGGGGTCCGTGGGAGCTGTTTTTT
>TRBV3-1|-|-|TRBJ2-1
CASSRRGGLSGNEQFF
TGTGCCAGCAGCCGTCGAGGGGGACTTTCGGGCAATGAGCAGTTCTTC
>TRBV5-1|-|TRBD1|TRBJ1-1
CASSPWTGTTEAFF
TGCGCCAGCAGCCCCTGGACAGGTACCACTGAAGCTTTCTTT
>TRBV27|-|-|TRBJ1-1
CASSPQPRTELNTEAFF
TGTGCCAGCAGTCCCCAACCCCGGACAGAATTGAACACTGAAGCTTTCTTT
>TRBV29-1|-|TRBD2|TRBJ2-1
CSVDGGVYNEQFF
TGCAGCGTGGATGGGGGGGTCTACAATGAGCAGTTCTTC
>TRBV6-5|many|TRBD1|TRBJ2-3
CASSYLARQGTDTQYF
TGTGCCAGCAGCTACCTAGCCAGACAGGGTACAGATACGCAGTATTTT
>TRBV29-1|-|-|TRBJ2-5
CSVDGGGQETQYF
TGCAGCGTTGATGGGGGAGGCCAAGAGACCCAGTACTTC
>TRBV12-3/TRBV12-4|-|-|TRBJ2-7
CASSFWGNHEQYF
TGTGCCAGCAGTTTTTGGGGTAACCACGAGCAGTACTTC
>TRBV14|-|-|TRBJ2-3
CASTQGPIPGRIFTDTQYF
TGTGCCAGCACCCAAGGCCCTATACCGGGACGGATTTTCACAGATACGCAGTATTTT
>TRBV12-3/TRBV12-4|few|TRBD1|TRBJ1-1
CASRRDRVYTEAFF
TGTGCCAGCAGACGTGACAGGGTCTACACTGAAGCTTTCTTT